The 24 T cell receptor beta chains presented below share a single source sample, sequenced in a study of T cell responses to AZD1222 COVID-19 vaccine. Only in-frame clones appear in the TCRdb table, and some are missing; sequencing was by immunoSEQ multiplex PCR. The sample contains roughly 140,000 clones, roughly 89% of which appear only once. Sequencing was performed on peripheral blood, taken on day 0 of AZD1222 vaccination. These receptors were collected from an adult in good health.

The CDR3 DNA follows: TGTGCCTGGAGATACAGTGATTATGAAGCTTTCTTT. Its translation: CAWRYSDYEAFF. The chain couples TRBV30 to TRBJ1-1; D remains ambiguous. The germline V and J ends were trimmed by 3 bases and 7 bases, with 12 bases remaining between them. The germline V gene has CDR1 GTSNPN and CDR2 SVGIG (reference sequence). The CDR3 length is 12 residues. The variable domain in full, with the rest retrieved from reference TRBV30 and TRBJ1-1, is SQTIHQWPATLVQPVGSPLSLECTVEGTSNPNLYWYRQAAGRGLQLLFYSVGIGQISSEVPQNLSASRPQDRQFILSSKKLLLSDSGFYLCAWRYSDYEAFFGQGTRLTVV.

This rearrangement joins TRBV19 to TRBJ2-5, with a tentative D call TRBD2 (6 bases). Germline assignment: CDR1 LNHDA and CDR2 SQIVND (reference sequence). Trimming stripped 8 bases from V and 1 base from J, with 17 bases between. The CDR3 loop spans 15 amino acids. The CDR3 DNA is TGTGCCAGTCGGGGGATAGCGGAATCCCAAGAGACCCAGTACTTC. Translating gives CASRGIAESQETQYF.

On this clone: Other DNA sequences in this sample translate to the same CDR3. The genes are TRBV27 and TRBJ2-6, with unresolved D. The V and J ends lost 0 bases and 3 bases respectively, with 0 bases between them. The CDR3 is 13 residues long. CDR1 is MNHEY and CDR2 is SMNVEV in the germline V gene (reference sequence). CDR3 sequence (DNA): TGTGCCAGCAGTTTATCTGGGGCCAACGTCCTGACTTTC. Translating it yields CASSLSGANVLTF.

The chain couples TRBV6-2 or TRBV6-3 to TRBJ1-5; D is uncertain. The ends were cut back, 2 bases at V and 2 bases at J, with 7 bases in the middle. The CDR3 loop spans 14 amino acids. CDR1 and CDR2 (germline): MNHEY, SVGEGT. The CDR3 DNA reads as TGTGCCAGCAGTTACGTTGGGGGCAATCAGCCCCAGCATTTT. Protein: CASSYVGGNQPQHF.

The rearrangement joins TRBV18 to TRBJ1-1; the D gene is possibly TRBD1 (5 bases). Trimming shortened V by 2 bases and J by 0 bases, and 10 bases separated the two germline ends. Germline lookup yields CDR1 KGHSH and CDR2 LQKENI. This CDR3 region has 15 residues. CDR3 sequence: CASSPGRGVNTEAFF. The CDR3, as DNA: TGTGCCAGCTCACCAGGGCGGGGGGTGAACACTGAAGCTTTCTTT.

The chain has TRBV29-1 and TRBJ1-6; D is possibly TRBD1 (6 bases). The CDR3 spans 13 residues. Germline loops: CDR1 SQVTM, CDR2 ANQGSEA. The V gene lost 6 bases and the J gene lost 6 bases, with 12 bases spanning the gap. The CDR3 loop reads CSVRGGANSPLHF. CDR3 bases: TGCAGCGTGAGAGGGGGTGCTAATTCACCCCTCCACTTT.

This chain connects TRBV9 to TRBJ2-5, with D maybe TRBD2 (5 bases). V lost 4 bases and J lost 1, with 11 bases in between. The CDR3 extends over 14 amino acids. Germline V lookup: CDR1 SGDLS, CDR2 YYNGEE. CDR3 coding DNA: TGTGCCAGCAGCCCACTAGGCCGCCAAGAGACCCAGTACTTC. Translation gives CASSPLGRQETQYF. The full variable domain, completed using reference TRBV9 and TRBJ2-5, is DSGVTQTPKHLITATGQRVTLRCSPRSGDLSVYWYQQSLDQGLQFLIQYYNGEERAKGNILERFSAQQFPDLHSELNLSSLELGDSALYFCASSPLGRQETQYFGPGTRLLVL.

The chain couples TRBV7-6 to TRBJ2-2, with TRBD1 matching 9 bases. There are 14 residues in the CDR3. The V segment lost 6 bases and the J segment 3 bases; nucleotides outside the gene matches: 2. Germline CDR1 and CDR2: SGHVS and FNYEAQ. In DNA form, the CDR3 reads TGTGCCAGCAGACAGGGGGCGGACACCGGGGAGCTGTTTTTT. It specifies CASRQGADTGELFF.

The chain has TRBV5-1 and TRBJ2-5; D is possibly TRBD2 (6 bases). The V end was cut by 0 bases, the J end by 1 base, with 16 bases between. CDR1 is SGHRS, CDR2 YFSETQ, per germline. This CDR3 spans 17 amino acids. CDR3: CASSLGVTGDLQETQYF. The CDR3 DNA reads TGCGCCAGCAGCTTGGGTGTGACGGGGGATCTCCAAGAGACCCAGTACTTC.

This chain links TRBV4-3 with TRBJ1-1, with a tentative D call TRBD1 (5 bases). Trimming removed 1 base at V and 5 bases at J, with 14 bases between. Looked up from germline, CDR1 is LGHNA and CDR2 is YSLEER. The CDR3 length is 15 residues. The CDR3 spells CASSQGRVEETEAFF. DNA for the CDR3: TGCGCCAGCAGCCAAGGCAGGGTTGAGGAAACTGAAGCTTTCTTT.

The chain is built from TRBV19 and TRBJ2-1; 9 positions agree with TRBD2. The germline gives CDR1 LNHDA, CDR2 SQIVND (reference sequence). J gave up 12 bases and V 8 bases, and 5 bases lay outside the gene matches. The CDR3 is 11 amino acids. CDR3 bases: TGTGCCAGTTCTGAGCGGGAGGTGCAGTTCTTC. Its protein is CASSEREVQFF.

This chain uses TRBV9 with TRBJ2-7; the match to TRBD2 covers 8 bases. Per the germline V gene, CDR1 is SGDLS and CDR2 is YYNGEE. V shed 4 bases and J 0 bases; nucleotides not matched to a gene: 18. The CDR3 is 19 amino acids. The CDR3 nucleotides read TGTGCCAGCAGCACCCGTACCCCCCGACTAGCGCCGACCTCCTACGAGCAGTACTTC. Translation gives CASSTRTPRLAPTSYEQYF.

This chain connects TRBV2 to TRBJ2-1; possible D gene TRBD2, 6 bases. The CDR3 contains 16 residues. V was trimmed by 3 bases and J by 7 bases, leaving 19 bases between them. CDR1 and CDR2 from the germline V gene are SNHLY and FYNNEI. CDR3 region: CASSEAGWDTVNEQFF. The CDR3 DNA reads as TGTGCCAGCAGTGAGGCGGGGTGGGATACAGTGAATGAGCAGTTCTTC.

The chain is built from TRBV6-5 and TRBJ2-1; tentatively, D is TRBD1 (8 bases). This CDR3 region has 14 residues. V lost 4 bases and J lost 9, with 16 bases in between. Germline V CDR1 and CDR2: MNHEY, SVGAGI. Here the CDR3 reads CASSSRTGRGEQFF. In DNA form, the CDR3 reads TGTGCCAGCAGTTCTCGGACAGGGAGGGGTGAGCAGTTCTTC.

The chain joins TRBV2 to TRBJ1-3; possibly TRBD1 for D (5 bases). Trimming removed 11 bases from V and 3 bases from J, with 17 bases in between. The CDR3 covers 14 residues. The V gene's germline CDR1 is SNHLY and CDR2 FYNNEI. The chain's CDR3 is CAAGQGGYGNTIYF. The CDR3 nucleotides read TGTGCCGCCGGGCAGGGCGGGTATGGAAACACCATATATTTT.

V usage is TRBV2 and J usage is TRBJ2-3; D unresolved. Trimming took off 8 bases at V and 8 bases at J, with 20 bases between the two ends. The CDR3 loop spans 14 amino acids. CDR1 SNHLY and CDR2 FYNNEI come from the germline V gene. The CDR3 protein is CASLPGWLEITQYF. CDR3 nucleotides: TGTGCCAGCTTACCGGGTTGGCTAGAAATTACGCAGTATTTT.

This clone appeared once. The V call is TRBV5-4, the J call TRBJ1-1, with D tentatively TRBD1 (6 bases). V was cut by 3 bases and J by 3 bases, with 18 bases left in between. Germline V gene lookup returns CDR1 SGHNT and CDR2 YYREEE (reference sequence). CDR3 length: 16 amino acids. CDR3 amino acids: CASSSFNRGGHTEAFF. CDR3 in DNA: TGTGCCAGCAGCTCGTTCAATCGGGGGGGGCACACTGAAGCTTTCTTT. The whole variable domain, filled in from reference TRBV5-4 and TRBJ1-1, reads ETGVTQSPTHLIKTRGQQVTLRCSSQSGHNTVSWYQQALGQGPQFIFQYYREEENGRGNFPPRFSGLQFPNYSSELNVNALELDDSALYLCASSSFNRGGHTEAFFGQGTRLTVV.

This clone was picked up one time. An end of the junction does not agree with germline; a read error may underlie this. The CDR3 region has the DNA TGTGCCAGTCGTATAGCGGGAGCCTACAATGAGCAGTTCTTC. This gives the protein CASRIAGAYNEQFF. The chain joins TRBV19 to TRBJ2-1, with TRBD2 matching over 9 bases. The CDR3 extends over 14 amino acids. Germline values: CDR1 LNHDA, CDR2 SQIVND (reference sequence).

The chain joins TRBV2 to TRBJ2-7; 8 positions match TRBD1. V shed 7 bases, J shed 5 bases, and the junction held 7 bases outside the gene matches. The CDR3 is made up of 13 amino acids. The germline V gene encodes CDR1 SNHLY and CDR2 FYNNEI. CDR3 coding DNA: TGTGCCAGCAATAGGGACAGGTTTAACGAGCAGTACTTC. This translates into CASNRDRFNEQYF.

CDR3 amino acids: CASSFSAGVVDEQYF. The DNA for the CDR3 is TGTGCCAGCAGCTTCAGTGCAGGGGTGGTGGACGAGCAGTACTTC. The chain links TRBV11-1 to TRBJ2-7; D is perhaps TRBD1 (6 bases). The CDR3 has 15 amino acids. Per germline, CDR1 SGHAT and CDR2 FQDESV (reference sequence). Between the trimmed V and J ends, which lost 3 bases and 5 bases, there was a span of 17 bases.

In this sample, this clone turned up once. This chain joins TRBV5-6 and TRBJ1-5; 10 bases line up with TRBD1. The junction had 14 bases not matched to a gene; V was cut back by 4 bases and J by 7 bases. The CDR3 covers 17 residues. Germline V gene sequence: CDR1 SGHDT, CDR2 YYEEEE. The CDR3 sequence is CASSRYGTGEVGQPQHF. Here the CDR3 DNA reads TGTGCCAGCAGCAGATACGGGACAGGGGAGGTGGGCCAGCCCCAGCATTTT.

The J gene is TRBJ2-4, the V gene TRBV11-2; D call uncertain. Trimming took 6 bases from V and 5 from J, leaving 11 bases between them. The CDR3 is 13 residues long. Germline CDR1 SGHAT, CDR2 FQNNGV. This CDR3 reads CASRSTVENIQYF. The CDR3, as DNA: TGTGCCAGCAGGTCCACGGTGGAAAACATTCAGTACTTC.

This clone was counted a few times. This chain uses TRBV6-5 with TRBJ2-3, with D hard to call. Germline V gives CDR1 MNHEY, CDR2 SVGAGI. This CDR3 comprises 15 residues. Trimming left V 10 bases short and J 0 bases short, with 17 bases between. CDR3 amino acids: CAIRRAAESTDTQYF. DNA of the CDR3: TGTGCCATCCGTCGGGCTGCCGAAAGCACAGATACGCAGTATTTT.

The gene calls are TRBV3-1 (or the pseudogene TRBV3-2) and TRBJ2-7, with 7 bases that match TRBD2. Germline CDR1 reads LGHDT; CDR2 reads YNNKEL (reference sequence). The trim removed 0 bases at V and 3 bases at J, leaving 2 bases unmatched. CDR3 size: 14 residues. Here the CDR3 reads CASSQDGGGYEQYF. For the CDR3, the DNA is TGTGCCAGCAGCCAAGATGGCGGGGGCTACGAGCAGTACTTC.